The 21 T cell receptor beta chains below all came from one sample that was sequenced in a study of identical twins. TCRdb fed the 5' RACE reads into MiXCR, producing one record per CDR3 protein. The sample holds a few hundred thousand distinct CDR3 sequences, roughly 12% seen once. The same sample was also studied in work on yellow fever vaccine responses in identical twins.

The material sequenced was memory (CD45RO+) T cells sorted from blood. These receptors were obtained from a young woman in good health.

Only a few counts were recorded for this clonotype. The rearrangement joins TRBV21-1 to TRBJ2-1; the table's TRBD2 call for D was not verified on the DNA. TRBV21-1 is noted as a pseudogene. CDR3 length: 16 residues. CDR3 in amino acids: CASSTLWRLSYNEQFF. The CDR3 DNA follows: TGTGCCAGCAGCACCCTCTGGCGTCTCTCCTACAATGAGCAGTTCTTC.

There are a few counts of this clonotype. The chain joins TRBV7-2 to TRBJ2-5, with a tentative D call TRBD1 (5 bases). The CDR3 extends over 15 amino acids. In germline, CDR1 is SGHTA, CDR2 FQGNSA. V gave up 3 bases and J gave up 5 bases, with 16 bases separating them. For the CDR3, the DNA is TGTGCCAGCAGCTTTGGCAGGGCCCTTCGGGAGACCCAGTACTTC. Amino acids: CASSFGRALRETQYF.

V and J are TRBV10-3 and TRBJ1-4; D not resolved. The CDR3 is made up of 12 amino acids. The ends were cut back, 7 bases at V and 5 bases at J, with 8 bases in the middle. Per the germline V gene, CDR1 is ENHRY and CDR2 is SYGVKD. The CDR3 sequence: CAINDGNEKLFF. Written as DNA, the CDR3 is TGTGCCATCAATGACGGGAATGAAAAACTGTTTTTT.

This clonotype was seen more than once but under ten times. V and J are TRBV4-3 and TRBJ2-1, with 7 bases lining up with TRBD2. Trimming at V came to 0 bases and at J to 9 bases, leaving 8 bases not matched to a gene. Germline-derived CDR1 and CDR2 are LGHNA and YSLEER. The CDR3 extends over 15 amino acids. The DNA of the CDR3 is TGCGCCAGCAGCCAAGAGTCGGGAGGATTGGGTGAGCAGTTCTTC. It is translated as CASSQESGGLGEQFF.

The chain combines TRBV7-9 with TRBJ1-6; possibly TRBD1 for D (5 bases). Per the germline V gene, CDR1 is SEHNR and CDR2 is FQNEAQ (reference sequence). The length of the CDR3 is 15 residues. V was pared by 6 bases and J by 7 bases, with 16 bases between. CDR3 coding DNA: TGTGCCAGCAGTTCTTTCGGGGGGAGGAATTCACCCCTCCACTTT. This sequence encodes CASSSFGGRNSPLHF.

Many counts were recorded for this clonotype. The rearrangement uses TRBV5-1 and TRBJ2-7; possibly TRBD2 for D (6 bases). Trimming stripped 0 bases from V and 2 bases from J, with 15 bases between. CDR1 and CDR2 from the germline V gene are SGHRS and YFSETQ. The CDR3 loop spans 16 amino acids. CDR3 DNA: TGCGCCAGCAGCTTGGACTCTATGGGACTTGCCTACGAGCAGTACTTC. Protein sequence: CASSLDSMGLAYEQYF.

This clonotype was picked up many times. The gene calls are TRBV3-1 and TRBJ1-5, with TRBD1 matching 9 bases. Losses at the gene ends were 5 bases for V and 8 bases for J; bases not matched to a gene: 7. Germline loops: CDR1 LGHDT, CDR2 YNNKEL (reference sequence). The CDR3 spans 14 residues. The CDR3 region has the DNA TGTGCCAGCAGCTGGGGACAGGGAGGAGAGCCCCAGCATTTT. Its protein is CASSWGQGGEPQHF.

There are a few counts of this clonotype. V usage is TRBV29-1 and J usage is TRBJ2-7; D is undetermined. Germline CDR1 is SQVTM and CDR2 is ANQGSEA. The CDR3 runs 10 residues. Trimming stripped 4 bases from V and 9 bases from J, with 10 bases between. CDR3 region: CSVVLVWQYF. CDR3 coding DNA: TGCAGCGTTGTCTTGGTCTGGCAGTACTTC.

The table lists this clonotype with many counts. The V gene is TRBV3-1, the J gene TRBJ2-7; 8 bases align to TRBD1. The CDR3 length is 15 residues. CDR1 and CDR2 from the germline V gene are LGHDT and YNNKEL (reference sequence). V trimming: 1 base; J trimming: 6 bases; junction bases outside the gene matches: 8. CDR3 loop: CASSQGWQGAIEQYF. The CDR3 bases are TGTGCCAGCAGCCAAGGCTGGCAGGGGGCGATCGAGCAGTACTTC.

The sample holds a few counts of this clonotype. The V call is TRBV7-8, the J call TRBJ2-5, with D maybe TRBD2 (6 bases). The length of the CDR3 is 15 residues. Trimming left V 7 bases short and J 3 bases short, with 18 bases between. Germline CDR1 reads SGHVS; CDR2 reads FQNEAQ. This CDR3 reads CASTHPEVAEETQYF. CDR3 nucleotides: TGTGCCAGCACCCACCCCGAGGTAGCGGAAGAGACCCAGTACTTC.

This clonotype was seen a single time. The genes are TRBV7-2 and TRBJ2-7, with 7 bases fitting TRBD2. J lost 2 bases, V lost 3 bases, and 7 bases had no gene match. CDR1 and CDR2 from the germline V gene are SGHTA and FQGNSA. The CDR3 extends over 15 amino acids. The CDR3 loop is CASSFAAGPAYEQYF. CDR3 in DNA: TGTGCCAGCAGCTTCGCAGCGGGGCCCGCCTACGAGCAGTACTTC.

This clonotype was found a few times. The chain couples TRBV24-1 to TRBJ2-1; 8 bases align to TRBD2. The CDR3 contains 15 residues. Germline V gene lookup returns CDR1 KGHDR and CDR2 SFDVKD. V lost 7 bases, J lost 9 bases, and 13 bases stayed unmatched. CDR3 nucleotide sequence: TGTGCCACCAGGGAAAGCGGGAGTGGTTGGAGTGAGCAGTTCTTC. It translates to CATRESGSGWSEQFF.

The chain combines TRBV5-1 with TRBJ2-1, with D unresolved. CDR3 length: 11 residues. Germline lookup yields CDR1 SGHRS and CDR2 YFSETQ. V dropped 5 bases and J dropped 8 bases, with 8 bases sitting between them. The CDR3: CASSRDYEQFF. The CDR3 DNA reads TGCGCCAGCAGTAGGGATTATGAGCAGTTCTTC.

This clonotype came up many times. This chain joins TRBV4-2 and TRBJ2-7; 8 bases line up with TRBD2. This CDR3 is 15 amino acids long. V was clipped by 0 bases and J by 0 bases; unmatched bases: 1. Per the germline V gene, CDR1 is LGHNA and CDR2 is YNFKEQ. As DNA, the CDR3 is TGTGCCAGCAGCCAAGATCGGGGGGGCTCCTACGAGCAGTACTTC. Its translation is CASSQDRGGSYEQYF.

This clonotype was seen at least ten times. The chain joins TRBV11-3 to TRBJ2-5; 7 bases are shared with TRBD1. The V gene end was trimmed by 2 bases and the J gene end by 5 bases; junction bases not matched to a gene: 14. Germline V gene sequence: CDR1 SGHNT, CDR2 YENEEA. CDR3 length: 17 residues. CDR3 in amino acids: CASSLPSLIGQAETQYF. The CDR3 DNA is TGTGCCAGCAGCTTACCCTCATTAATTGGACAGGCGGAGACCCAGTACTTC.

There are many counts of this clonotype. The chain is built from TRBV20-1 and TRBJ2-7; tentative D call: TRBD2 (6 bases). Germline V lookup: CDR1 DFQATT, CDR2 SNEGSKA (reference sequence). Trimming removed 3 bases from V and 4 bases from J, with 10 bases in between. This CDR3 contains 12 residues. This CDR3 is CSASGEAYEQYF. As DNA, the CDR3 is TGCAGTGCTAGCGGGGAGGCGTACGAGCAGTACTTC.

Concerning this clonotype itself: A much larger clone sits a single nucleotide away, making a read error possible. The chain has TRBV5-1 and TRBJ2-2, with D possibly TRBD1 on 5 matching bases. The CDR3 length is 15 residues. Germline CDR1 and CDR2: SGHRS and YFSETQ. The CDR3 DNA follows: TGCGCCTGCAGCTTGGGGCAGATGAACACCGGGGAGCTGTTTTTT. Translating gives CACSLGQMNTGELFF.

The chain is built from TRBV7-3 and TRBJ1-1; D is uncertain. V lost 0 bases to trimming and J lost 5 bases, with 13 bases between them. Germline V gene lookup returns CDR1 SGHTA and CDR2 FQGTGA. There are 15 residues in the CDR3. CDR3 protein: CASSLTSDPRTEAFF. The CDR3 bases are TGTGCCAGCAGCTTAACGTCAGACCCTCGGACTGAAGCTTTCTTT. The whole variable domain, remainder taken from reference TRBV7-3 and TRBJ1-1, is GAGVSQTPSNKVTEKGKYVELRCDPISGHTALYWYRQSLGQGPEFLIYFQGTGAADDSGLPNDRFFAVRPEGSVSTLKIQRTERGDSAVYLCASSLTSDPRTEAFFGQGTRLTVV.

This clonotype was seen many times. The genes are TRBV4-1 and TRBJ2-3; D is undetermined. Looked up from germline, CDR1 is MGHRA and CDR2 is YSYEKL. The CDR3 contains 14 residues. Trimming shortened V by 0 bases and J by 2 bases, and 6 bases separated the two germline ends. CDR3 in DNA: TGCGCCAGCAGCCAAGAGACCTACACAGATACGCAGTATTTT. It encodes CASSQETYTDTQYF.

V usage is TRBV11-2 and J usage is TRBJ2-1; no definite D call. The CDR3 covers 13 residues. Trimming left V 3 bases short and J 5 bases short, with 8 bases between. Germline V gives CDR1 SGHAT, CDR2 FQNNGV. Here the CDR3 reads CASSFWVDNEQFF. The CDR3 DNA reads as TGTGCCAGCAGCTTTTGGGTGGACAATGAGCAGTTCTTC.

This clonotype was counted a few times. The chain couples TRBV19 to TRBJ2-7, with D uncertain. The CDR3 has 13 residues. The V gene's germline CDR1 is LNHDA and CDR2 SQIVND (reference sequence). V dropped 5 bases and J dropped 2 bases, with 10 bases sitting between them. The CDR3 DNA sequence: TGTGCCAGTAGTCCTGTGGGTCCCTACGAGCAGTACTTC. The encoded protein is CASSPVGPYEQYF.